This T cell receptor (beta chain) is drawn from a study of shared clonotypes between healthy human individuals. Whole-study findings and limits: Sequencing depth was expected to influence donor clonotype sharing.

The table came from immunoSEQ multiplex PCR; TCRdb's copy has only in-frame clones and leaves some out. Among roughly 2,300,000 clones, about 90% were seen once, and the ten largest hold around 0.35%. As regards this clone: Its matching antigen is unknown.

The split of CD4+ cells yielded CD45RA+ naive and CD45RA-negative memory subsets. Losses at the gene ends were 4 bases for V and 6 bases for J; bases not matched to a gene: 8. Per the germline V gene, CDR1 is LGHNA and CDR2 is YSLEER. This CDR3 is 14 amino acids long. The source of this sequence is a man between 18 and 29 years old in good health. Some clones in this sample may be carry-over from other donors' samples. V usage is TRBV4-3 and J usage is TRBJ1-1, with 7 bases aligning to TRBD1. The specimen was naive CD4+ T cells from PBMCs. Indicated subset: CD45RA+ positively selected. The CDR3 nucleotides read TGCGCCAGCAGCCGAGACAGGGTTAATCCTGAAGCTTTCTTT. This codes for CASSRDRVNPEAFF.